Each of the 18 T cell receptor beta chains below was sequenced from the same sample in a study of T cell responses to AZD1222 COVID-19 vaccine. Here immunoSEQ multiplex PCR was the method, and the copy in TCRdb shows in-frame clones only, minus some. Here the sample spans 70,000 to 95,000 clones, around 93% being singletons. This specimen was peripheral blood, taken 28 days after the second AZD1222 dose. These receptors were taken from an adult who received the AZD1222 COVID-19 vaccine.

The V call is TRBV6-2 or TRBV6-3, the J call TRBJ2-2; D gene unclear. The CDR3 loop spans 16 amino acids. Germline values: CDR1 MNHEY, CDR2 SVGEGT. Between the trimmed V and J ends, which lost 4 bases and 7 bases, there was a span of 19 bases. The CDR3 DNA reads TGTGCCAGCAGTTCAAGACCGGGCCCAAAAGACGGGGAGCTGTTTTTT. It encodes CASSSRPGPKDGELFF.

This chain uses TRBV7-8 with TRBJ2-1; possibly TRBD2 for D (6 bases). There are 16 residues in the CDR3. Germline loops: CDR1 SGHVS, CDR2 FQNEAQ. The V end was cut by 5 bases, the J end by 0 bases, with 14 bases between. CDR3 bases: TGTGCCAGCAGCGGCTATAGCGGTTTCTCCTACAATGAGCAGTTCTTC. It is translated as CASSGYSGFSYNEQFF.

This chain joins TRBV2 and TRBJ1-5; D is undetermined. The germline V and J ends were trimmed by 7 bases and 5 bases, with 18 bases remaining between them. The CDR3 covers 15 residues. The germline V gene encodes CDR1 SNHLY and CDR2 FYNNEI. In DNA form, the CDR3 reads TGTGCCAGCAAGGAAACAGCAGCTGAGTATCAGCCCCAGCATTTT. Translation gives CASKETAAEYQPQHF.

This chain joins TRBV11-3 and TRBJ1-2, with no clear D. The CDR3 length is 19 residues. Trimming pared 0 bases from V and 8 bases from J, leaving 28 bases between. Germline V gene data show CDR1 as SGHNT and CDR2 as YENEEA. The CDR3 DNA reads as TGTGCCAGCAGCTTAGACCCGGGAGGCAGTGGTACCTTTTCGGCCGGCTACACCTTC. Translated: CASSLDPGGSGTFSAGYTF.

V usage is TRBV25-1 and J usage is TRBJ2-7, with D possibly called TRBD1 or TRBD2 (5 bases each). CDR1 and CDR2 (germline): MGHDK, SYGVNS. This CDR3 comprises 14 residues. V was clipped by 3 bases and J by 1 base, with 10 bases between them. The CDR3 protein is CASSEGTLSYEQYF. The CDR3 coding sequence is TGTGCCAGCAGTGAGGGGACCCTTTCCTACGAGCAGTACTTC.

The chain recombines TRBV3-1 (or the pseudogene TRBV3-2) with TRBJ2-1; D is undetermined. Deletions cut 0 bases from V and 3 bases from J, with 9 bases between. CDR1 and CDR2 (germline): LGHDT, YNNKEL (reference sequence). CDR3 length: 15 amino acids. The CDR3 bases are TGTGCCAGCAGCCAAGATACAGTATTCTACAATGAGCAGTTCTTC. It is translated as CASSQDTVFYNEQFF.

V and J are TRBV4-1 and TRBJ2-1; the D gene is possibly TRBD1 (6 bases). Germline V lookup: CDR1 MGHRA, CDR2 YSYEKL. The V end was cut by 3 bases, the J end by 7 bases, with 19 bases between. The CDR3 covers 16 residues. For the CDR3, the DNA is TGCGCCAGCAGCCACTTCCGGGACACCTATATGAATGAGCAGTTCTTC. This translates into CASSHFRDTYMNEQFF.

The rearrangement uses TRBV3-1 (or the pseudogene TRBV3-2) and TRBJ2-3, with 9 bases aligning to TRBD2. J gave up 2 bases and V 6 bases, and 3 bases lay outside the gene matches. Germline-derived CDR1 and CDR2 are LGHDT and YNNKEL (reference sequence). CDR3 size: 14 residues. CDR3 DNA sequence: TGTGCCAGCAGACCTAGCGGGGACACAGATACGCAGTATTTT. The encoded protein is CASRPSGDTDTQYF.

The V call is TRBV5-4, the J call TRBJ2-1, with D maybe TRBD1 (6 bases). V lost 4 bases, J lost 1 base, and 12 bases lay in between. The germline CDR1 and CDR2 sequences are SGHNT and YYREEE (reference sequence). There are 15 residues in the CDR3. CDR3 DNA: TGTGCCAGCAGCCCGCAGGGGCCGTCCTACAATGAGCAGTTCTTC. This encodes CASSPQGPSYNEQFF.

The chain recombines TRBV2 with TRBJ2-7; D gene unclear. CDR1 and CDR2 (germline): SNHLY, FYNNEI. Trimming left V 4 bases short and J 7 bases short, with 8 bases between. The CDR3 extends over 11 amino acids. The CDR3 spells CASSGWMEQYF. The CDR3 DNA is TGTGCCAGCAGTGGATGGATGGAGCAGTACTTC.

V usage is TRBV27 and J usage is TRBJ2-7, with D perhaps TRBD2 (5 bases). V was pared by 2 bases and J by 3 bases, with 17 bases between. This CDR3 has 16 amino acids. CDR1 and CDR2 (germline): MNHEY, SMNVEV (reference sequence). The CDR3 loop reads CASSLGVASPLYEQYF. The CDR3, as DNA: TGTGCCAGCAGTTTAGGGGTAGCGAGTCCTCTCTACGAGCAGTACTTC.

The gene calls are TRBV10-1 and TRBJ2-1, with D perhaps TRBD1 (7 bases). V dropped 2 bases and J dropped 7 bases, with 15 bases sitting between them. Germline lookup yields CDR1 WNHNN and CDR2 SYGVQD (reference sequence). The CDR3 is 15 residues long. The chain's CDR3 is CASSENRGGLNEQFF. DNA for the CDR3: TGCGCCAGCAGTGAGAACAGGGGAGGTCTAAATGAGCAGTTCTTC.

The chain is built from TRBV9 and TRBJ2-3, with D perhaps assigned TRBD1 or TRBD2 (5 bases each). Between the trimmed V and J ends, which lost 0 bases and 0 bases, there was a span of 14 bases. CDR1 and CDR2 (germline): SGDLS, YYNGEE. The CDR3 extends over 17 amino acids. CDR3 nucleotide sequence: TGTGCCAGCAGCGTAGTGTCGGGGCCAGGGAGCACAGATACGCAGTATTTT. This codes for CASSVVSGPGSTDTQYF.

The genes are TRBV29-1 and TRBJ2-7; the match to TRBD2 covers 7 bases. With V trimmed by 4 bases and J by 1 base, 4 bases remained unmatched. Germline lookup yields CDR1 SQVTM and CDR2 ANQGSEA. The CDR3 length is 13 residues. The CDR3: CSVGGGISYEQYF. Written as DNA, the CDR3 is TGCAGCGTTGGGGGGGGGATTTCCTACGAGCAGTACTTC.

V and J are TRBV7-2 and TRBJ2-7, with 9 bases that match TRBD2. Germline V gene sequence: CDR1 SGHTA, CDR2 FQGNSA. Losses at the gene ends were 3 bases for V and 6 bases for J; bases not matched to a gene: 9. The CDR3 has 15 amino acids. This CDR3 reads CASSFQAGGPGEQYF. The CDR3 DNA is TGTGCCAGCAGCTTTCAGGCGGGAGGGCCGGGCGAGCAGTACTTC.

The rearrangement joins TRBV18 to TRBJ1-2; D remains unclear. The CDR3 spans 13 residues. V was cut by 2 bases and J by 0 bases, with 4 bases left in between. Germline V lookup: CDR1 KGHSH, CDR2 LQKENI. CDR3: CASSPGANYGYTF. As DNA, the CDR3 is TGTGCCAGCTCACCAGGAGCTAACTATGGCTACACCTTC. The entire variable domain, with the rest obtained from reference TRBV18 and TRBJ1-2, is as follows: NAGVMQNPRHLVRRRGQEARLRCSPMKGHSHVYWYRQLPEEGLKFMVYLQKENIIDESGMPKERFSAEFPKEGPSILRIQQVVRGDSAAYFCASSPGANYGYTFGSGTRLTVV.

J is TRBJ2-1 and V is TRBV28, with D perhaps being TRBD1 or TRBD2 (5 bases each). This CDR3 has 14 amino acids. CDR1 and CDR2 (germline): MDHEN, SYDVKM. Trimming took 6 bases from V and 8 from J, leaving 17 bases between them. The CDR3 DNA is TGTGCCAGCAGCAAACTCCCGGGGACCGATGAGCAGTTCTTC. It codes for CASSKLPGTDEQFF.

V is TRBV6-5 and J is TRBJ1-2; no definite D call. The CDR3 has 14 amino acids. CDR1 MNHEY and CDR2 SVGAGI come from the germline V gene. V was cut by 10 bases and J by 1 base, with 16 bases left in between. Written as DNA, the CDR3 is TGTGCCACTTCACCCCCGGGGTTTAACTATGGCTACACCTTC. Translated, it gives CATSPPGFNYGYTF.